The entry below gives a single TCR beta chain sequence along with its context. What it recognizes is unknown. These data come from a study of shared clonotypes between healthy human individuals. For the study at large: Three plates each covered CD4 naive and memory; CD8 naive two, CD8 memory one.

Produced via immunoSEQ multiplex PCR; TCRdb's table is partial and in-frame only. The sample shows hundreds of thousands of clones, roughly 84% of them seen only once. Study outcomes and limitations: Among several donors, about 5% of naive CD4 clonotypes were found in common.

The sample was memory CD8+ T cells sorted from blood. The subset was: CD45RO+ cells pooled with CCR7-negative TemRA cells. The clonotype originates from a young man in good health.

CDR3 sequence (DNA): TGCGCCAGCAGCCAGCTGAGCAACCCCGGGGCGTTATACGAGCAGTACTTC. This sequence encodes CASSQLSNPGALYEQYF. The V gene is TRBV4-1, the J gene TRBJ2-7; D possibly uses TRBD1 or TRBD2 (5 bases each). Trimming removed 3 bases from V and 4 bases from J, with 22 bases in between. The germline gives CDR1 MGHRA, CDR2 YSYEKL. CDR3 length: 17 amino acids.